A single sample gave rise to the 17 T cell receptor beta chains below, sequenced in a study of cytomegalovirus exposure and HLA in healthy donors. Both 60 Vbeta primers and 13 Jbeta primers went into the PCR. Profiled with immunoSEQ multiplex PCR; TCRdb holds only in-frame clones, not every one. The repertoire consists of about 200,000 clones, with 65% to 85% occurring once and the leading ten covering about 1.7%. The specimen was PBMCs. These receptor sequences come from a man aged 45 to 65 in good health and CMV-seronegative.

This chain joins TRBV13 and TRBJ2-7; 10 bases are a match to TRBD1. This CDR3 comprises 14 residues. Trimming cost V 6 bases and J 3 bases; bases outside gene matches: 5. Germline V gene sequence: CDR1 PRHDT, CDR2 FYEKMQ (reference sequence). CDR3 DNA sequence: TGTGCCAGCAGGTCGACAGGGGGCCACTACGAGCAGTACTTC. It translates to CASRSTGGHYEQYF.

This rearrangement joins TRBV6-1 to TRBJ2-3, with 8 bases that match TRBD2. CDR3 length: 15 residues. The V gene's germline CDR1 is MNHNS and CDR2 SASEGT. The junction had 11 bases not matched to a gene; V was cut back by 10 bases and J by 2 bases. The CDR3 loop is CATWRLAFTTDTQYF. DNA of the CDR3: TGTGCCACCTGGAGACTAGCGTTCACCACAGATACGCAGTATTTT.

The V call is TRBV7-3, the J call TRBJ2-1; 7 positions agree with TRBD2. Germline loops: CDR1 SGHTA, CDR2 FQGTGA. The length of the CDR3 is 15 residues. The V segment lost 5 bases and the J segment 6 bases; nucleotides outside the gene matches: 10. CDR3 DNA: TGTGCCAGCAGCCGTGGGGGAGGGCCCCTCAATGAGCAGTTCTTC. It specifies CASSRGGGPLNEQFF.

This chain uses TRBV2 with TRBJ2-5, with 8 nucleotides matching TRBD2. There are 15 residues in the CDR3. J gave up 5 bases and V 2 bases, and 7 bases lay outside the gene matches. CDR1 and CDR2 from the germline V gene are SNHLY and FYNNEI. The CDR3 region is CASSEISGSRETQYF. CDR3 coding DNA: TGTGCCAGCAGTGAAATCAGCGGGAGTAGGGAGACCCAGTACTTC.

This clone was observed a handful of times. The rearrangement joins TRBV15 to TRBJ2-1; D uncertain. The CDR3 runs 14 residues. From germline, CDR1 is LNHNV and CDR2 YYDKDF (reference sequence). V lost 2 bases and J lost 8, with 13 bases in between. The CDR3 reads CATSRSTRLHEQFF. DNA for the CDR3: TGTGCCACCAGCAGATCTACTCGACTTCATGAGCAGTTCTTC.

This clone turned up a few times. V and J are TRBV7-9 and TRBJ1-1; D possibly corresponds to TRBD1 (5 bases). Germline V CDR1 and CDR2: SEHNR, FQNEAQ (reference sequence). The CDR3 consists of 15 residues. V was cut by 4 bases and J by 1 base, with 13 bases left in between. The CDR3, as DNA: TGTGCCAGCAGCTGGATAGGGGAGGGGAACACTGAAGCTTTCTTT. Translation gives CASSWIGEGNTEAFF.

Here the CDR3 reads CAWDTSGINTGELFF. The CDR3 coding sequence is TGTGCCTGGGACACTAGCGGGATTAACACCGGGGAGCTGTTTTTT. J is TRBJ2-2 and V is TRBV30; the match to TRBD2 covers 10 bases. Germline V gives CDR1 GTSNPN, CDR2 SVGIG (reference sequence). J lost 2 bases, V lost 5 bases, and 5 bases had no gene match. The CDR3 covers 15 residues.

Here the CDR3 DNA reads TGCGCCAGCAGCCAAGATTCCACGCTGGGGAGTCTCACCGGGGAGCTGTTTTTT. It yields the protein CASSQDSTLGSLTGELFF. This chain joins TRBV4-1 and TRBJ2-2; D may be TRBD2 (5 bases). The CDR3 contains 18 residues. V was clipped by 0 bases and J by 4 bases, with 18 bases between them. Germline loops: CDR1 MGHRA, CDR2 YSYEKL.

This clone has only one observation. The chain employs TRBV29-1 and TRBJ2-5; 10 bases fit TRBD1. The DNA end is more similar to TRBJ2-7, so the J call may be wrong. Germline V gene sequence: CDR1 SQVTM, CDR2 ANQGSEA. CDR3 length: 14 amino acids. The CDR3 sequence: CSVTRQGASYEQYF. The CDR3 region has the DNA TGCAGCGTTACCCGACAGGGGGCGTCCTACGAGCAGTACTTC.

The chain combines TRBV27 with TRBJ2-7; weak D call: TRBD1 (6 bases). In germline, CDR1 is MNHEY, CDR2 SMNVEV (reference sequence). The germline V and J ends were trimmed by 8 bases and 3 bases, with 14 bases remaining between them. The CDR3 consists of 13 residues. In nucleotides, the CDR3 is TGTGCCAGCCGACCGGGACACAGCTACGAGCAGTACTTC. Its protein is CASRPGHSYEQYF.

The gene calls are TRBV10-1 and TRBJ2-7; possibly TRBD2 for D (6 bases). The germline V gene has CDR1 WNHNN and CDR2 SYGVQD (reference sequence). Trimming stripped 6 bases from V and 1 base from J, with 10 bases between. The CDR3 has 13 amino acids. The CDR3 is CASSPRESYEQYF. CDR3 DNA sequence: TGCGCCAGCAGCCCACGGGAGTCCTACGAGCAGTACTTC.

The rearrangement uses TRBV11-2 and TRBJ2-7; possibly TRBD2 for D (5 bases). The V end was cut by 3 bases, the J end by 4 bases, with 10 bases between. In germline, CDR1 is SGHAT, CDR2 FQNNGV. The CDR3 contains 13 residues. The CDR3 DNA reads as TGTGCCAGCAGCTTGGAGCGGTTTTACGAGCAGTACTTC. Translation gives CASSLERFYEQYF.

The gene calls are TRBV28 and TRBJ2-7; maybe TRBD2 (5 bases). Germline V gene sequence: CDR1 MDHEN, CDR2 SYDVKM. CDR3 size: 14 residues. Trimming shortened V by 3 bases and J by 6 bases, and 15 bases separated the two germline ends. The CDR3 loop is CASSLETLAGEQYF. DNA of the CDR3: TGTGCCAGCAGTTTGGAGACCCTCGCGGGCGAGCAGTACTTC.

The chain employs TRBV5-1 and TRBJ1-4; a possible D gene is TRBD1 (6 bases). Trimming stripped 5 bases from V and 4 bases from J, with 12 bases between. Germline V gene lookup returns CDR1 SGHRS and CDR2 YFSETQ. The CDR3 runs to 14 residues. CDR3 sequence: CASRWGRGNEKLFF. Written as DNA, the CDR3 is TGCGCCAGCAGGTGGGGGCGCGGTAATGAAAAACTGTTTTTT.

The rearrangement links TRBV6-4 to TRBJ2-1; possibly TRBD1 for D (6 bases). Looked up from germline, CDR1 is MRHNA and CDR2 is SNTAGT. Trimming stripped 5 bases from V and 7 bases from J, with 21 bases between. This CDR3 region has 16 residues. CDR3: CASSSLAQGSGNEQFF. Here the CDR3 DNA reads TGTGCCAGCAGTTCTTTAGCACAGGGATCAGGGAATGAGCAGTTCTTC.

This clone was seen a single time. This sequence joins TRBV5-1 and TRBJ2-5, with D tentatively TRBD2 (6 bases). Deletions cut 1 base from V and 5 bases from J, with 21 bases between. The CDR3 sequence is 17 residues long. From germline, CDR1 is SGHRS and CDR2 YFSETQ. As DNA, the CDR3 is TGCGCCAGCAGCTTGTATGAACTAGCAGCCGGGTTTGAGACCCAGTACTTC. As protein: CASSLYELAAGFETQYF.

In DNA form, the CDR3 reads TGTGCCACCGGGATACTACAGGGTGCACCCCTCCACTTT. Translation gives CATGILQGAPLHF. This chain connects TRBV28 to TRBJ1-6; D possibly corresponds to TRBD1 (6 bases). The V gene lost 10 bases and the J gene lost 11 bases, with 18 bases spanning the gap. Per germline, CDR1 MDHEN and CDR2 SYDVKM. This CDR3 has 13 amino acids.